This record concerns one T cell receptor (beta chain) sequence. The sample comes from a study of T cell repertoires in cytomegalovirus infection. TCRdb passed the reads through MiXCR, listing each CDR3 protein once. The table shows around 450,000 distinct CDR3 sequences, with approximately 33% occurring only once. This CDR3 region has 16 residues. Germline V gene lookup returns CDR1 LNHDA and CDR2 SQIVND (reference sequence). V gave up 4 bases and J gave up 4 bases; unmatched junction bases: 10. The origin of this receptor is a human donor in good health (CMV status not recorded). Some clones in this sample may be carry-over from other donors' samples. This chain uses TRBV19 with TRBJ2-5, with 9 positions matching TRBD1. The sample consisted of PBMCs. The CDR3 sequence: CASSSLGTTGGETQYF. The CDR3 DNA reads as TGTGCCAGTAGTAGCTTGGGAACGACAGGGGGAGAGACCCAGTACTTC.